The 3 T cell receptor beta chains in this list originate from one sample, sequenced in a study of radiotherapy plus CTLA-4 blockade in lung cancer. TCRdb keeps only in-frame clones here, not all; method: immunoSEQ multiplex PCR. In the table there are just under 45,000 clones, about two thirds of which are singletons. Sequenced material: peripheral blood, taken from a patient treated with radiotherapy plus ipilimumab. These receptor sequences come from a human donor with non-small cell lung cancer who had a partial response to radiotherapy plus ipilimumab.

The sample holds a few counts of this clone. The V call is TRBV15, the J call TRBJ2-1, with 9 bases lining up with TRBD2. The CDR3 has 19 residues. Germline V gives CDR1 LNHNV, CDR2 YYDKDF (reference sequence). V dropped 5 bases and J dropped 4; count of bases not matched to a gene: 18. The CDR3, as DNA: TGTGCCACCAGCCTCAGACCAGCGGGGGGCCCCCTAGTATACAATGAGCAGTTCTTC. As protein: CATSLRPAGGPLVYNEQFF. Using reference TRBV15 and TRBJ2-1 for the parts outside the CDR3, the full variable domain is DAMVIQNPRYQVTQFGKPVTLSCSQTLNHNVMYWYQQKSSQAPKLLFHYYDKDFNNEADTPDNFQSRRPNTSFCFLDIRSPGLGDTAMYLCATSLRPAGGPLVYNEQFFGPGTRLTVL.

This chain links TRBV5-6 with TRBJ1-1, with no clear D. CDR1 is SGHDT and CDR2 is YYEEEE in the germline V gene. Trimming cost V 0 bases and J 6 bases, with 9 bases left between them. This CDR3 region has 13 residues. The CDR3 sequence: CASSLGAFPEAFF. In DNA, the CDR3 is TGTGCCAGCAGCTTGGGGGCCTTCCCTGAAGCTTTCTTT.

Here the CDR3 reads CASSSLKGADTQYF. DNA for the CDR3: TGTGCCAGCAGTTCTCTTAAGGGGGCAGATACGCAGTATTTT. This chain uses TRBV5-4 with TRBJ2-3; perhaps TRBD1 as D (6 bases). Per the germline V gene, CDR1 is SGHNT and CDR2 is YYREEE (reference sequence). This CDR3 has 14 residues. Trimming took 5 bases from V and 4 from J, leaving 14 bases between them.